The following is a TCR beta chain sequence with its context. CDR3 size: 11 residues. Germline values: CDR1 SNHLY, CDR2 FYNNEI. The V end lost 8 bases, the J end lost 8 bases, and 10 bases lay between the germline ends. The data are from a study of control samples from healthy donors and cancer patients. Method: immunoSEQ multiplex PCR; TCRdb's copy keeps in-frame clones and lacks some. The sample gives about 130,000 clones, approximately 92% of which show up once; 2% to 2.5% is in the top ten. The specimen was blood. V gene TRBV2 combines with J gene TRBJ2-1, with D hard to call. This clonotype was sampled from a man younger than 35 in good health. In DNA, the CDR3 is TGTGCCAGCCTCCAGGTCGATGAGCAGTTCTTC. Translated: CASLQVDEQFF.